A single sample gave rise to the 2 T cell receptor beta chains below, sequenced in a study of blood T cell repertoires in COVID-19 (dated by TCRdb to 2018 to 2021). The library was generated by the immunoSEQ multiplex PCR assay. TCRdb retrieved this table from immuneACCESS and kept in-frame rearrangements only. Not all clones are present; in checked studies, unresolved V genes account for under half, and no reason is known for the remainder. This sample is represented by roughly 260,000 clones; roughly four fifths of them were singletons. Around 4.7% of the sample is taken by the ten largest. Sequenced sample: peripheral blood. The source of these receptors is a woman in her seventies with acute or convalescent COVID-19.

This clone was counted only a few times. This rearrangement joins TRBV7-2 to TRBJ1-4; the D gene is possibly TRBD1 (6 bases). V gave up 2 bases and J gave up 7 bases, with 14 bases separating them. The CDR3 runs 15 residues. Germline V gene lookup returns CDR1 SGHTA and CDR2 FQGNSA. CDR3 DNA: TGTGCCAGCAGCTTAAATTGGGGGCCGGGTGAAAAACTGTTTTTT. Protein sequence: CASSLNWGPGEKLFF.

This clone occurred a few times. The chain carries TRBV5-6 and TRBJ1-1; D gene unclear. V lost 2 bases and J lost 4, with 9 bases in between. CDR1 SGHDT and CDR2 YYEEEE come from the germline V gene. CDR3 size: 13 residues. DNA of the CDR3: TGTGCCAGCAGCTTTAACAGCCTCACTGAAGCTTTCTTT. Translation gives CASSFNSLTEAFF.